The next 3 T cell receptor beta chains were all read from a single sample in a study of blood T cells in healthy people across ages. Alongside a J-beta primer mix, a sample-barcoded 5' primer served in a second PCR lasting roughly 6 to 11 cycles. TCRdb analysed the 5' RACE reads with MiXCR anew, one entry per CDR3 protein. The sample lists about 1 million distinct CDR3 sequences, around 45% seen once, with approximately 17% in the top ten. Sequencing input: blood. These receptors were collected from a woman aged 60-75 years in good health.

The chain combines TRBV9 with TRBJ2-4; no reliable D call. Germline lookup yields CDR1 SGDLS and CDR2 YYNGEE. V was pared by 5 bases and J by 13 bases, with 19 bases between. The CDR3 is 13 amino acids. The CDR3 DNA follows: TGTGCCAGCAGTCCCTCACTCTACAATGAGCAGTACTTC. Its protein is CASSPSLYNEQYF.

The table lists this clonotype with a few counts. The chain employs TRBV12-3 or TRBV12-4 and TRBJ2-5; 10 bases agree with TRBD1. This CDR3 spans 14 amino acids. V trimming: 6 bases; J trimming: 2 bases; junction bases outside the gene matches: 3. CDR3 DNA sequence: TGTGCCAGCAGGGGGACAGGGGCGCAAGAGACCCAGTACTTC. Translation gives CASRGTGAQETQYF.

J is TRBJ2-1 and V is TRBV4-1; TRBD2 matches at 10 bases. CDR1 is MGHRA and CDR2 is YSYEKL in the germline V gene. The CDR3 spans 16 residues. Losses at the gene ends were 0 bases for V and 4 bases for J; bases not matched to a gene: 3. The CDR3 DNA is TGCGCCAGCAGCCAAGATTCTAGCGGGAGATACAATGAGCAGTTCTTC. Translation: CASSQDSSGRYNEQFF.